The present T cell receptor (beta chain) was sequenced within a study of cytomegalovirus exposure and HLA in healthy donors. Regarding the study as a whole: In all likelihood, a cluster of highly shared sequence variants was a sequencing artifact. Solely CMV serostatus was available to characterize immune exposure.

60 Vbeta and 13 Jbeta primers were used in PCR. Here immunoSEQ multiplex PCR was the method, and the copy in TCRdb shows in-frame clones only, minus some. The sample has approximately 130,000 clones, over 65% seen once. Worth noting for this clone: Antigen specificity is unknown.

The CDR3 sequence is 14 residues long. Germline V gene sequence: CDR1 LNHDA, CDR2 SQIVND (reference sequence). Trimming stripped 1 base from V and 5 bases from J, with 11 bases between. The clonotype was recovered from a man aged 45 to 65 in good health and CMV-seronegative. The sample comprised PBMCs. J is TRBJ1-1 and V is TRBV19; D possibly corresponds to TRBD1 (5 bases). CDR3: CASSIAVGGTEAFF. For the CDR3, the DNA is TGTGCCAGTAGTATAGCCGTGGGGGGAACTGAAGCTTTCTTT.